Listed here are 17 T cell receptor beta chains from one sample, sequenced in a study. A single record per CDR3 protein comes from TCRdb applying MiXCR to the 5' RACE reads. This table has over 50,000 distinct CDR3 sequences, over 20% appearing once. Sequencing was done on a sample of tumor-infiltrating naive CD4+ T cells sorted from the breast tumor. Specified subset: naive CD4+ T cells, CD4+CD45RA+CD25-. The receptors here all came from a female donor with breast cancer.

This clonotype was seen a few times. The CDR3 DNA reads as TGTGCCAGCAGCTTTGGACAGGGGAGTACTGAAGCTTTCTTT. Translated, it gives CASSFGQGSTEAFF. V and J are TRBV6-5 and TRBJ1-1; 9 bases are a match to TRBD1. Looked up from germline, CDR1 is MNHEY and CDR2 is SVGAGI. CDR3 length: 14 amino acids. The V segment lost 6 bases and the J segment 5 bases; nucleotides outside the gene matches: 7.

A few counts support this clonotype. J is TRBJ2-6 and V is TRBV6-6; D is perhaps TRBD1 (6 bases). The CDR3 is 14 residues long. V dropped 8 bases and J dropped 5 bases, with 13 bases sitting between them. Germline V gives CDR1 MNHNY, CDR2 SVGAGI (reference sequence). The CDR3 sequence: CASGQGSRANVLTF. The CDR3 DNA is TGTGCCAGCGGCCAGGGGTCGCGGGCCAACGTCCTGACTTTC.

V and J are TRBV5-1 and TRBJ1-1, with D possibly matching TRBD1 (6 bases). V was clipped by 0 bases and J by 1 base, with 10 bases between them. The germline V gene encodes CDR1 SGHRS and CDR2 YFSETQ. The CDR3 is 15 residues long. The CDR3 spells CASSLADRRNTEAFF. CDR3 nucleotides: TGCGCCAGCAGCTTGGCCGACAGGAGGAACACTGAAGCTTTCTTT. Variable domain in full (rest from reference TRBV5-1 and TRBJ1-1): KAGVTQTPRYLIKTRGQQVTLSCSPISGHRSVSWYQQTPGQGLQFLFEYFSETQRNKGNFPGRFSGRQFSNSRSEMNVSTLELGDSALYLCASSLADRRNTEAFFGQGTRLTVV.

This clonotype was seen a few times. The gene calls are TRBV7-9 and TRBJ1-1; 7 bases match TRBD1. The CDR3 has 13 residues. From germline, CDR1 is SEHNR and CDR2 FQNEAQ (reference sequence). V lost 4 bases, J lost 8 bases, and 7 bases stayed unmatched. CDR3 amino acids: CASSYDRASEAFF. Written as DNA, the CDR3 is TGTGCCAGCAGCTACGACAGGGCGTCGGAAGCTTTCTTT.

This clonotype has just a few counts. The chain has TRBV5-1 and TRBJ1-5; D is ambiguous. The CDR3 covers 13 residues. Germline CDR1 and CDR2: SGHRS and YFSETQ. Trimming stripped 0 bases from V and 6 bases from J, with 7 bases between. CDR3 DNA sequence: TGCGCCAGCAGCTTGGCCCCCGGTCAGCCCCAGCATTTT. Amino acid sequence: CASSLAPGQPQHF.

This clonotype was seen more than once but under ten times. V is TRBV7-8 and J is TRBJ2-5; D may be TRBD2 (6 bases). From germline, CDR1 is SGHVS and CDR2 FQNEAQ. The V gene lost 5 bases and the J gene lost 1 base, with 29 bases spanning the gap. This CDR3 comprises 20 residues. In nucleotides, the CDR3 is TGTGCCAGCAGCCCGCTAGGGACGGGAGTAGGGAGCACCTTCCAAGAGACCCAGTACTTC. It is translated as CASSPLGTGVGSTFQETQYF.

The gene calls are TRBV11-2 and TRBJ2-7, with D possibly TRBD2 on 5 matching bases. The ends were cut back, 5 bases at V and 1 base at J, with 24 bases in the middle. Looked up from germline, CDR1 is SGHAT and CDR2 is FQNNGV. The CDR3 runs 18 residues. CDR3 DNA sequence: TGTGCCAGCAGCACGGAGAGGGTCGGGGTTTGGGCATCCTACGAGCAGTACTTC. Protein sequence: CASSTERVGVWASYEQYF.

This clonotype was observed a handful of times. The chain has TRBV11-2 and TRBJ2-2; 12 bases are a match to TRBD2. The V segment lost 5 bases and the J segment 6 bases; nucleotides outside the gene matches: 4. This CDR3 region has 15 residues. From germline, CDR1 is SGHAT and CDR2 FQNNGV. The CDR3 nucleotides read TGTGCCAGCAGCCCAAGGACTAGCGGGGCCGGGGAGCTGTTTTTT. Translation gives CASSPRTSGAGELFF.

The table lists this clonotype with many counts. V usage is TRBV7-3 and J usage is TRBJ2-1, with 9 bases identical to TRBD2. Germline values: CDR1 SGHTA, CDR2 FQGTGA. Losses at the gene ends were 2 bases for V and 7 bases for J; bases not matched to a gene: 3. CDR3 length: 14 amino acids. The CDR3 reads CASSLLAGKNEQFF. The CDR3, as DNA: TGTGCCAGCAGCTTACTAGCGGGAAAAAATGAGCAGTTCTTC.

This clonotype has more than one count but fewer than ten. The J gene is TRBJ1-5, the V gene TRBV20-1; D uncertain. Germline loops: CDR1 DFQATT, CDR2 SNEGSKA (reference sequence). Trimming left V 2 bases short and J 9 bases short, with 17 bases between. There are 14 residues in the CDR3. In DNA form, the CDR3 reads TGCAGTGCTAGATCCGACCGATTTAAGGGGCCCCAGCATTTT. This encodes CSARSDRFKGPQHF.

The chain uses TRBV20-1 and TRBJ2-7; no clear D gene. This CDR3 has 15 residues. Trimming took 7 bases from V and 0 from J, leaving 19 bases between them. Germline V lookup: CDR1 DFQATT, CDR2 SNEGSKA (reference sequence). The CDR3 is CSGSHRAYNSYEQYF. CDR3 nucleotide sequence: TGCAGTGGCAGCCACCGAGCCTATAACTCCTACGAGCAGTACTTC.

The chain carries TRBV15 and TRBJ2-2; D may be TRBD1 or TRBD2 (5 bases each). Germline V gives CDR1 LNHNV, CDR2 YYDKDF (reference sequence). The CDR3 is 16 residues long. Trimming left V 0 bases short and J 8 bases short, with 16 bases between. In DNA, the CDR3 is TGTGCCACCAGCAGAGATGGCCTAGAGGGGCGAGGGGAGCTGTTTTTT. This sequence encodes CATSRDGLEGRGELFF.

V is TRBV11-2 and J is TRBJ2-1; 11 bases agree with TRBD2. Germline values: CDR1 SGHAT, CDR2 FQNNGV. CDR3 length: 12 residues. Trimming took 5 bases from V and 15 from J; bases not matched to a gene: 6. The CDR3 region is CASSPTSGRSFF. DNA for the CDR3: TGTGCCAGCAGCCCCACTAGCGGGAGATCGTTCTTC.

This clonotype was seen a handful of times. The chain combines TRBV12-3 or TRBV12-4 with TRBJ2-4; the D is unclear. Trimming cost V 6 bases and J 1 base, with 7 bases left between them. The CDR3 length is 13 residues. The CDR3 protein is CASSMSAKNIQYF. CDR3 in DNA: TGTGCCAGCAGCATGTCGGCCAAAAACATTCAGTACTTC.

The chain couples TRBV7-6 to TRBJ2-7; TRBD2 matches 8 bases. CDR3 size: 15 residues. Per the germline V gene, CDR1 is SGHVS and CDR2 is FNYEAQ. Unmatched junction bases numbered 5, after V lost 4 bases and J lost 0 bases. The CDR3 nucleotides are TGTGCCAGCAGCTCTGAAGCGGGAGCCTCCTACGAGCAGTACTTC. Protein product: CASSSEAGASYEQYF.

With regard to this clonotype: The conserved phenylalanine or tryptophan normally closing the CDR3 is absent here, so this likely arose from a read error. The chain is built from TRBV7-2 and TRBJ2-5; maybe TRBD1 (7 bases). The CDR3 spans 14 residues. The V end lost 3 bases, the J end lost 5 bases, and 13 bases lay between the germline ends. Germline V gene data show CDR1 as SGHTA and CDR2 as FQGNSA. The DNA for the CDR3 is TGTGCCAGCAGCTTTCAGGGGGGAGCGGAGACCCAGTACCTC. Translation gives CASSFQGGAETQYL.

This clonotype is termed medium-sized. The CDR3 loop is CASRPSGTPNTEAFF. In nucleotides, the CDR3 is TGCGCCAGCAGGCCCTCCGGGACGCCGAACACTGAAGCTTTCTTT. The genes are TRBV5-1 and TRBJ1-1, with D possibly matching TRBD1 (5 bases). V lost 5 bases to trimming and J lost 1 base, with 15 bases between them. This CDR3 contains 15 residues. The germline gives CDR1 SGHRS, CDR2 YFSETQ. Complete variable domain (other parts from reference TRBV5-1 and TRBJ1-1): KAGVTQTPRYLIKTRGQQVTLSCSPISGHRSVSWYQQTPGQGLQFLFEYFSETQRNKGNFPGRFSGRQFSNSRSEMNVSTLELGDSALYLCASRPSGTPNTEAFFGQGTRLTVV.